The clone carrying this TCR beta chain was counted a few times. Its antigen is not identified. This sample was taken from a study of beta chain features in type 1 diabetes. General study points: Shortening that was moderate but significant affected the TCRB CDR3s of Type 1 diabetes patients in all four CD4+ subsets.

Donors underwent one heparinised blood draw, about 110 mL on average. Purities over 98% were achieved in all sorted populations. Every isolated RNA sample was fully reverse transcribed, so sequencing captured expressed TCRB transcripts. Only in-frame clones appear in the TCRdb table, and some are missing; sequencing was by immunoSEQ multiplex PCR. The sample consists of a few hundred thousand clones, roughly 14% of them appearing once. The CDR3 extends over 15 amino acids. V shed 3 bases and J shed 4 bases, with 13 bases lying between them. Germline CDR1 is LNHNV and CDR2 is YYDKDF (reference sequence).

Sample: naive CD4+ T cells from blood. The TCR sequence derives from a man younger than 40 with type 1 diabetes. The chain joins TRBV15 to TRBJ1-5; D call uncertain. CDR3 DNA sequence: TGTGCCACCAGCAGCCCGACAAAAACGAATCAGCCCCAGCATTTT. It yields the protein CATSSPTKTNQPQHF.